This is a list of T cell receptor beta chains from one sample in a study of human T cells and chemical hapten exposure. TCRdb processed the RACE reads anew with MiXCR; each CDR3 protein has one entry. The table shows some 100,000 distinct CDR3 sequences, with 9.3% occurring only once. The sample was whole blood, taken in connection with sensitization to the hapten diphenylcyclopropenone (DPC). All receptors derive from a woman in her 40s with alopecia areata. Some clones in this sample may be carry-over from other donors' samples. Both conserved end residues are part of each CDR3. The order of the fields is J gene, V gene, D gene, CDR3 length, clone size, CDR3 DNA, CDR3 protein. D genes are given only for firm matches. Only some rows state a clone size, as once, few, many or a class for expanded clones.

>TRBJ2-1|TRBV12-3/TRBV12-4|-|12|many
TGTGCCAGCAGTTTTTGGGGCCACGAGCAGTTCTTC
CASSFWGHEQFF
>TRBJ1-3|TRBV12-3/TRBV12-4|-|14|few
TGTGCCAGCGGTTCTCTGAGCTCTGGAAACACCATATATTTT
CASGSLSSGNTIYF
>TRBJ2-5|TRBV29-1|TRBD1|15|many
TGCAGCGCCAGCCTCACAGGGGATCGGCAAGAGACCCAGTACTTC
CSASLTGDRQETQYF
>TRBJ1-2|TRBV6-1|-|9|-
TGTGCCAGCAGCCCCTCCTACACCTTC
CASSPSYTF
>TRBJ2-2|TRBV20-1|-|13|few
TGCAGTGCGCCGACTATCAACACCGGGGAGCTGTTTTTT
CSAPTINTGELFF
>TRBJ1-2|TRBV9|-|13|-
TGTGCCAGCAGCGTACAACAGAACTATGGCTACACCTTC
CASSVQQNYGYTF
>TRBJ2-7|TRBV29-1|TRBD1|15|-
TGCAGCGTTGAAGGGGGACAGATGAATCTCCACGAGCAGTACTTC
CSVEGGQMNLHEQYF
>TRBJ2-7|TRBV10-3|TRBD1|14|-
TGTGCCATCAGCGGGACAGGGGGCACCTACGAGCAGTACTTC
CAISGTGGTYEQYF
>TRBJ1-6|TRBV18|-|17|-
TGTGCCAGCTCACCACCTAGGTCCGGCAGGGGTAATTCACCCCTCCACTTT
CASSPPRSGRGNSPLHF
>TRBJ2-1|TRBV29-1|TRBD2|15|-
TGCAGCGTTACCGACTGGGGGAGGGCTACGAATGAGCAGTTCTTC
CSVTDWGRATNEQFF
>TRBJ2-3|TRBV6-2/TRBV6-3|TRBD2|16|few
TGTGCCAGCAGTAGCCTGACTAGCGGGTTTACAGATACGCAGTATTTT
CASSSLTSGFTDTQYF
>TRBJ1-1|TRBV12-5|TRBD1|16|-
TGTGCTAGTGGTAGGGACAGGGGGGGAGTAGTCACTGGAGCTTTCTTT
CASGRDRGGVVTGAFF
>TRBJ2-1|TRBV6-2/TRBV6-3|TRBD2|15|many
TGTGCCAGCAGTTTATGGGGAGGGCCCAAAGGTGAGCAGTTCTTC
CASSLWGGPKGEQFF
>TRBJ1-2|TRBV28|TRBD1|16|many
TGTGCCAGCAGTCCACCCGGACAGGCACTTAACTATGGCTACACCTTC
CASSPPGQALNYGYTF
>TRBJ1-1|TRBV5-5|TRBD1|16|few
TGTGCCAGCAGTCCGCCACGAAACAGGGGACGCACTGAAGCTTTCTTT
CASSPPRNRGRTEAFF
>TRBJ1-1|TRBV7-9|TRBD1|14|many
TGTGCCAGCAGCTCCACCCGGACAGGGGAAAGAGCTTTCTTT
CASSSTRTGERAFF
>TRBJ1-6|TRBV6-2/TRBV6-3|TRBD1|16|many
TGTGCCAGCAGTTACAGCGGGACAGGGAGTAATTCACCCCTCCACTTT
CASSYSGTGSNSPLHF
>TRBJ1-5|TRBV5-5|-|12|few
TGTGCCAGCAGCTTTTTAAATCAGCCCCAGCATTTT
CASSFLNQPQHF
>TRBJ2-1|TRBV18|TRBD2|14|many
TGTGCCAGCTCACCCGGACTAGCACCCGATGAGCAGTTCTTC
CASSPGLAPDEQFF
>TRBJ1-1|TRBV7-8|-|13|few
TGTGCCAGCAGCTTAGCGGGGTCTGCTGAAGCTTTCTTT
CASSLAGSAEAFF
>TRBJ2-2|TRBV28|TRBD1|12|-
TGTGCCAGCAGGCAGGGGGCCGGGGAGCTGTTTTTT
CASRQGAGELFF
>TRBJ2-2|TRBV7-3|-|14|many
TGTGCCAGCAGCCCCGGGAGACTCACCGGGGAGCTGTTTTTT
CASSPGRLTGELFF
>TRBJ1-1|TRBV11-2|-|12|-
TGTGCCAGCAGCCCCCCGGGAGTCGAGGCTTTCTTT
CASSPPGVEAFF
>TRBJ2-6|TRBV5-1|-|15|-
TGCGCCAGCAGCTTACAGGGTTCTGGGGCCAACGTCCTGACTTTC
CASSLQGSGANVLTF
>TRBJ2-2|TRBV19|-|13|many
TGTGCCAGCGACGCAGGAATGACCGGGGAGCTGTTTTTT
CASDAGMTGELFF
>TRBJ1-5|TRBV29-1|-|13|many
TGCAGCGTCGTCGGGCCCGAGGGGCAGCCCCAGCATTTT
CSVVGPEGQPQHF
>TRBJ1-1|TRBV3-1|-|13|-
TGTGTCAGCAGCCCGCCGGGACACGTCGAAGCTTTCTTT
CVSSPPGHVEAFF